This T cell receptor (beta chain) emerged from a study of T cells expressing NK-cell markers. Study at large: Underlying the TCR beta repertoires were sorted CD3+CD56+NKG2C+, CD3+CD56+NKG2C- and CD3+CD56-NKG2C+ T cells. Study results and limitations: HCMV specificity of the expanded NKG2C+ T cell clones stayed unclear. Over 5 donors showed dominant NKG2C+ clonotypes comprising roughly 1.0-7.0% of their CD8+ T cells.

Making the TCR beta cDNA relied on 5'RACE template switching with UMIs. TCRdb reprocessed the 5' RACE reads; each CDR3 protein has one entry and no DNA is given. With about 150,000 distinct CDR3 sequences in the sample, the ten largest clones hold less than 40%. This CDR3 is built from 15 residues. Germline V gene lookup returns CDR1 MGHDK and CDR2 SYGVNS. In the case of this clonotype: Its antigen is undetermined.

Sequencing used blood T cells: a sorted CD56 or NKG2C T cell subset, CD4+ or CD8+ T cells, or bulk PBMC T cells (not recorded which). This clonotype was obtained from a woman aged 45 to 65 in good health. This chain uses TRBV25-1 with TRBJ1-1; TCRdb calls TRBD1, which cannot be checked without DNA. CDR3 residues: CASSGFWDMGTEAFF.